The 2 T cell receptor beta chains listed next were all sequenced from one sample in a study of blood T cell repertoires in COVID-19. Assay: immunoSEQ multiplex PCR; the TCRdb copy retains only in-frame clones and omits some. In the table there are roughly 110,000 clones, approximately 81% of which are singletons. Sequencing was carried out using peripheral blood. Source of these receptors: a man in his forties with acute or convalescent COVID-19.

The rearrangement links TRBV29-1 to TRBJ1-1; 9 bases are shared with TRBD1. CDR3 size: 14 residues. Looked up from germline, CDR1 is SQVTM and CDR2 is ANQGSEA. The ends lost 5 bases at V and 5 bases at J; junction bases unmatched: 9. The CDR3 is CSVTWTGVKTEAFF. The CDR3 nucleotides read TGCAGCGTTACTTGGACAGGGGTTAAGACTGAAGCTTTCTTT.

This chain uses TRBV2 with TRBJ2-3; no definite D call. CDR1 is SNHLY and CDR2 is FYNNEI in the germline V gene. Trimming removed 7 bases from V and 4 bases from J, with 18 bases in between. The CDR3 covers 15 residues. In DNA, the CDR3 is TGTGCCAGCACTCCCAGGAACAGCCACGCAGATACGCAGTATTTT. Amino acid sequence: CASTPRNSHADTQYF.